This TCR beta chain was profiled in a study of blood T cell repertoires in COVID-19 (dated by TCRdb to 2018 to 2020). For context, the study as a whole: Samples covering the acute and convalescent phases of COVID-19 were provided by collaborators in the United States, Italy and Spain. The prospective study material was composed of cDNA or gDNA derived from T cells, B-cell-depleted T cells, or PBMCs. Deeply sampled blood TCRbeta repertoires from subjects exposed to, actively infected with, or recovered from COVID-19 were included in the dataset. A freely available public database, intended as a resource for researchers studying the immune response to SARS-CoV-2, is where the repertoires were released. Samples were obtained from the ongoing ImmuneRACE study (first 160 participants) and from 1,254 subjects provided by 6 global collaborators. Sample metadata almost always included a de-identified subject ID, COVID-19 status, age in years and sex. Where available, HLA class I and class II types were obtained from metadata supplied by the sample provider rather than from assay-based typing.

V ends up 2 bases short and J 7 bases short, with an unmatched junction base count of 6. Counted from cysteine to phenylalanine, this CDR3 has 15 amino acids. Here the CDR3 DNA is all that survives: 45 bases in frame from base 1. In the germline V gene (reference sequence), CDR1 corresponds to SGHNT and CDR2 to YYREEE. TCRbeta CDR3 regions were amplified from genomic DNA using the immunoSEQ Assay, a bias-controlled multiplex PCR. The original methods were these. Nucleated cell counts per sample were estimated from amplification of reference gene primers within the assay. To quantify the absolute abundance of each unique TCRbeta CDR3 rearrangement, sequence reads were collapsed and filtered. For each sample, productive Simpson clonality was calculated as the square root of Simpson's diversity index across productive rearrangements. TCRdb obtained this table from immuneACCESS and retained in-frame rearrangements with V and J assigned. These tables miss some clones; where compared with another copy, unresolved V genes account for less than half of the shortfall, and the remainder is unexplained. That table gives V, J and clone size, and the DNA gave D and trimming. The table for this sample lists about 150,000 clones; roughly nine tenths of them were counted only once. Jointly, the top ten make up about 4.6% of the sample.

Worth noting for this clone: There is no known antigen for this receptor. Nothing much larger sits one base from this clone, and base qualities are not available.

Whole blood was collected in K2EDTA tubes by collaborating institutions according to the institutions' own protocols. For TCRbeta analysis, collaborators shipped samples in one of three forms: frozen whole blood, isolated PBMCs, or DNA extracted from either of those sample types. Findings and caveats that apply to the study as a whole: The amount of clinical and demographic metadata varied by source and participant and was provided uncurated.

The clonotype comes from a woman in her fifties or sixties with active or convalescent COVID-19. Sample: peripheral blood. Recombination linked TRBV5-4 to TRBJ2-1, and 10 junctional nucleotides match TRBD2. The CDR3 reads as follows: CASSFRLAGINEQFF. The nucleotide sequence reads TGTGCCAGCAGCTTTAGACTAGCGGGTATAAATGAGCAGTTCTTC.